The entry below gives a single T cell receptor (beta chain) sequence along with its context. Original analysis: Scientists estimated how many nucleated cells there were by amplifying reference gene primers. Libraries were prepared by immunoSEQ multiplex PCR; TCRdb keeps only in-frame clonotypes and omits some of them. That table furnishes V, J and clone size, whereas the DNA furnished D and trimming. The data show tens of thousands of clones, about four fifths seen once. The sample originates from a study of blood T cell repertoires in COVID-19. Overall study context: T cells, B-cell-depleted T cells, or PBMCs supplied cDNA or gDNA.

CDR3 length equals 15 residues. This receptor was taken from a woman between 65 and 79 years old with acute or convalescent COVID-19. The J gene is TRBJ1-2, the V gene TRBV12-2; the table assigns TRBD1, which was not confirmed against the DNA. TRBV12-2 is marked as a pseudogene. Material: peripheral blood. In DNA, the CDR3 is TGTGCAAGTCGCTTAGCGGCCAGGGGGCTTGGGGGCTACACCTTC. Translation gives CASRLAARGLGGYTF.